This TCR beta chain appears in the sequencing data of a study of T cells in localized non-small cell lung cancer. General study points: Across samples, adjacent lung featured a median roughly 60 of the top 100 tumor clones. Longer overall survival was seen with higher T cell density measured in blood.

The uninvolved lung lay at least 2 cm from the tumor margin and lacked atypia. A word on this clone: Its antigen is unidentified. The read terminates 1 residue before the CDR3 end, so the remaining end is supplied by the germline J gene.

The method was immunoSEQ multiplex PCR; TCRdb's version includes in-frame clones alone and lacks a portion of them. The table has about 2,000 clones, around 30% seen once. The V and J ends lost 2 bases and 5 bases respectively, with 6 bases between them. The length of the CDR3 is 12 residues. Germline V gives CDR1 ENHRY, CDR2 SYGVKD. This clonotype was sampled from a woman aged 35-70 years with stage II squamous cell lung carcinoma. The input for sequencing was normal lung tissue next to the tumor, taken before any cancer treatment. The rearrangement joins TRBV10-3 to TRBJ2-5, with D possibly being TRBD1 or TRBD2 (5 bases each). The covered CDR3 bases are TGTGCCATCAGTGAGAGGGACGAGACCCAGTAC. Protein product: CAISERDETQY. The CDR3 as a whole reads CAISERDETQYF.